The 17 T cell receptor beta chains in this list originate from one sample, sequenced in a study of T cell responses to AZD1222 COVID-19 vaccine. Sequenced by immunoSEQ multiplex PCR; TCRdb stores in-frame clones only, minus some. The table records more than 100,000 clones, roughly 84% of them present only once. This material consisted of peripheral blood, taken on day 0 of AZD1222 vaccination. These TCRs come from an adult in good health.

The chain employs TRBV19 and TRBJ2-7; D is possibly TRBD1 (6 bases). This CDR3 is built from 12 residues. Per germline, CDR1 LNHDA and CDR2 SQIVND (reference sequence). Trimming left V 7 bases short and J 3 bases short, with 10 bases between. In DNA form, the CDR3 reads TGTGCCAGTATTGGCAGGGGCTACGAGCAGTACTTC. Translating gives CASIGRGYEQYF.

The CDR3 nucleotides are TGTGCCAGCAGTTTAGGGGGGGCGGTTGAGCAGTTCTTC. This translates into CASSLGGAVEQFF. The chain combines TRBV12-3 or TRBV12-4 with TRBJ2-1, with D perhaps given as TRBD1 or TRBD2 (6 bases each). The CDR3 sequence is 13 residues long. V was clipped by 1 base and J by 9 bases, with 10 bases between them.

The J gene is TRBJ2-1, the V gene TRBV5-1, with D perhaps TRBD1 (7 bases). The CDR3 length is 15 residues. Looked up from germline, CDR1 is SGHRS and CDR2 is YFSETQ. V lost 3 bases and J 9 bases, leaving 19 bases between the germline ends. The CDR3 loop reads CASSSSAGGTFEQFF. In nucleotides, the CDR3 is TGCGCCAGCAGCTCCTCGGCAGGGGGGACTTTTGAGCAGTTCTTC.

CDR3 in amino acids: CASSEYGYEQYF. CDR3 nucleotides: TGTGCCAGCAGTGAATATGGATACGAGCAGTACTTC. The chain has TRBV25-1 and TRBJ2-7; D is unclear. Trimming shortened V by 0 bases and J by 4 bases, and 4 bases separated the two germline ends. The CDR3 has 12 amino acids. The germline V gene encodes CDR1 MGHDK and CDR2 SYGVNS.

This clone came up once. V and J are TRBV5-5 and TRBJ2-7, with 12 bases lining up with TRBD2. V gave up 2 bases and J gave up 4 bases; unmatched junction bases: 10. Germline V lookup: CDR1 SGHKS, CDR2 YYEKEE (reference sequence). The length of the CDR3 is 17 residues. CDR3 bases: TGTGCCAGCAGCTTCCCAACTAGCGGGGGGTTCAAATACGAGCAGTACTTC. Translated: CASSFPTSGGFKYEQYF.

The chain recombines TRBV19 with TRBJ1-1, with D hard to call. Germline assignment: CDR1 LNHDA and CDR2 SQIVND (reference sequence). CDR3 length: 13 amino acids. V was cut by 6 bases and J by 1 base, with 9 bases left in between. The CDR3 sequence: CASSPTANTEAFF. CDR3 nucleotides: TGTGCCAGTAGCCCGACGGCGAACACTGAAGCTTTCTTT.

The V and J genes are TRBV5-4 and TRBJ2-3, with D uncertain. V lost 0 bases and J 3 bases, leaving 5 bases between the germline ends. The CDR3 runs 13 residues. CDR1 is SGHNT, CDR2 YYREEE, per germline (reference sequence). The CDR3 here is CASSLDFTDTQYF. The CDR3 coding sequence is TGTGCCAGCAGCTTGGACTTTACAGATACGCAGTATTTT.

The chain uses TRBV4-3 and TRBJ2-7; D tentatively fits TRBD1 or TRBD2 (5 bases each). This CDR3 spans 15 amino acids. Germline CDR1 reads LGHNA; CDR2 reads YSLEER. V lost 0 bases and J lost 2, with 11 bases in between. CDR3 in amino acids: CASSQDRGGPYEQYF. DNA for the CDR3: TGCGCCAGCAGCCAAGATCGGGGCGGCCCCTACGAGCAGTACTTC.

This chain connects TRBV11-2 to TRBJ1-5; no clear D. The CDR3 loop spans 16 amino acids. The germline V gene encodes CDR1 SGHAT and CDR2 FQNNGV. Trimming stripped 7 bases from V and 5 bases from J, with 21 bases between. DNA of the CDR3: TGTGCCAGCATCCCTCCCCCGTCGGGCAGCGATCAGCCCCAGCATTTT. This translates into CASIPPPSGSDQPQHF. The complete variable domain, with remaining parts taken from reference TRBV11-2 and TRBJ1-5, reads EAGVAQSPRYKIIEKRQSVAFWCNPISGHATLYWYQQILGQGPKLLIQFQNNGVVDDSQLPKDRFSAERLKGVDSTLKIQPAKLEDSAVYLCASIPPPSGSDQPQHFGDGTRLSIL.

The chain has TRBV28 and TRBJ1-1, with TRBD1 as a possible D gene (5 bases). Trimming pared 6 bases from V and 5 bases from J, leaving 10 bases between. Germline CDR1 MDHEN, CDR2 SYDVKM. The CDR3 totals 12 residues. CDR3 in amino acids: CASRLGGTEAFF. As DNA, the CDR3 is TGTGCCAGCAGACTGGGGGGGACTGAAGCTTTCTTT.

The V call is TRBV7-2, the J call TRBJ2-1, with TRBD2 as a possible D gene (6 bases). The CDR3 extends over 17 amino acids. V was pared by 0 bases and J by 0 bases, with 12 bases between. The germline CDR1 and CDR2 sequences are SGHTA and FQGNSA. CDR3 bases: TGTGCCAGCAGCTTAGCGGTAACAGCGGGCTCCTACAATGAGCAGTTCTTC. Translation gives CASSLAVTAGSYNEQFF.

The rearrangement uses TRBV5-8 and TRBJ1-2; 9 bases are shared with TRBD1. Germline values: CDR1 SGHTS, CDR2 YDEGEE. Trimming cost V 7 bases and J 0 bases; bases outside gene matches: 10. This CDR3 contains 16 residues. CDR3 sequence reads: CASRNRGRPPNYGYTF. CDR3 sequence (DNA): TGTGCCAGCCGAAACAGGGGGCGGCCCCCTAACTATGGCTACACCTTC.

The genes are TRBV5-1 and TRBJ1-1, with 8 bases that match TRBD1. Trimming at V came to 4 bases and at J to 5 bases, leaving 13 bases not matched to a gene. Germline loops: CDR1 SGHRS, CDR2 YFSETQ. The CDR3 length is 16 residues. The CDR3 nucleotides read TGCGCCAGCAGCGCAAACCCAGGGGGCGTACTTACTGAAGCTTTCTTT. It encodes CASSANPGGVLTEAFF.

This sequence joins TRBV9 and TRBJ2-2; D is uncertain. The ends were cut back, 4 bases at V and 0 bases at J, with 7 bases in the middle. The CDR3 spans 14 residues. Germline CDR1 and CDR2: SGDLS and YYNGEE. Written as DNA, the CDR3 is TGTGCCAGCAGCACCACAGCGAACACCGGGGAGCTGTTTTTT. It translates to CASSTTANTGELFF.

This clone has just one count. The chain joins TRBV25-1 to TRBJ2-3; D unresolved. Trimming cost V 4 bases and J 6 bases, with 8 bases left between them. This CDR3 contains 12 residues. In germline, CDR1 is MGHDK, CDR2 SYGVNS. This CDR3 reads CASSVYADTQYF. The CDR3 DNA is TGTGCCAGCAGTGTATATGCGGATACGCAGTATTTT.

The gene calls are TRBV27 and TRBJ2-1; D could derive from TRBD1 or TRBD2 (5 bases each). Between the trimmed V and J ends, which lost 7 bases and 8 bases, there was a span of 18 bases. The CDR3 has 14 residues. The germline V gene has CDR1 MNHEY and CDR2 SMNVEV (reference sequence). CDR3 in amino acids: CASNRGPGRDEQFF. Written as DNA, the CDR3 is TGTGCCAGCAATCGGGGCCCAGGTCGGGATGAGCAGTTCTTC.

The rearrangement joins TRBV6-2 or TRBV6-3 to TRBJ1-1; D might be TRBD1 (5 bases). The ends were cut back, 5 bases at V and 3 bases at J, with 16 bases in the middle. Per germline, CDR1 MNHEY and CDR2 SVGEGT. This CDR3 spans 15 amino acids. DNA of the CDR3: TGTGCCAGCAGTCTCCCCCGGGCAGGGCACACTGAAGCTTTCTTT. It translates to CASSLPRAGHTEAFF.